This note documents a single T cell receptor (beta chain) sequence. The PCR made use of 60 Vbeta and 13 Jbeta primers. Repertoires were generated with immunoSEQ multiplex PCR, while TCRdb's copy carries only in-frame clones and drops some. This table has about 85,000 clones, around 69% appearing once. The data originate from a study of cytomegalovirus exposure and HLA in healthy donors. Trimming shortened V by 5 bases and J by 4 bases, and 9 bases separated the two germline ends. The CDR3 has 13 residues. The germline V gene has CDR1 SGHTA and CDR2 FQGTGA. What was sequenced was PBMCs. The TCR originated in a man aged 30-40 years in good health and CMV-seronegative. The chain joins TRBV7-3 to TRBJ1-5; no definite D call. In DNA form, the CDR3 reads TGTGCCAGCAGCCCCACACCTAATCAGCCCCAGCATTTT. Residues: CASSPTPNQPQHF.